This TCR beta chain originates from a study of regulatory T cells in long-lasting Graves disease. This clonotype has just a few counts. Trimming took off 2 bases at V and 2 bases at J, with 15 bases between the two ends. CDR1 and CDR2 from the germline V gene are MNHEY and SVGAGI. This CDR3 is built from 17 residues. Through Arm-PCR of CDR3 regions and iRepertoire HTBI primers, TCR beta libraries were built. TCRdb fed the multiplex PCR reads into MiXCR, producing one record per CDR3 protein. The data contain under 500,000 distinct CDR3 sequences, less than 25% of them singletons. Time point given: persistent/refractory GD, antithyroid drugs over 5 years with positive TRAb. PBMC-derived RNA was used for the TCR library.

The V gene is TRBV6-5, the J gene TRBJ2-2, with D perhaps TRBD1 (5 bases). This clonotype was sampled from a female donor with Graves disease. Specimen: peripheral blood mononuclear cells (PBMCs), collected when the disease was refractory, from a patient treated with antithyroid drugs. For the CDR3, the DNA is TGTGCCAGCAGTTACGGGTTGACAGCTAGAAACACCGGGGAGCTGTTTTTT. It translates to CASSYGLTARNTGELFF.